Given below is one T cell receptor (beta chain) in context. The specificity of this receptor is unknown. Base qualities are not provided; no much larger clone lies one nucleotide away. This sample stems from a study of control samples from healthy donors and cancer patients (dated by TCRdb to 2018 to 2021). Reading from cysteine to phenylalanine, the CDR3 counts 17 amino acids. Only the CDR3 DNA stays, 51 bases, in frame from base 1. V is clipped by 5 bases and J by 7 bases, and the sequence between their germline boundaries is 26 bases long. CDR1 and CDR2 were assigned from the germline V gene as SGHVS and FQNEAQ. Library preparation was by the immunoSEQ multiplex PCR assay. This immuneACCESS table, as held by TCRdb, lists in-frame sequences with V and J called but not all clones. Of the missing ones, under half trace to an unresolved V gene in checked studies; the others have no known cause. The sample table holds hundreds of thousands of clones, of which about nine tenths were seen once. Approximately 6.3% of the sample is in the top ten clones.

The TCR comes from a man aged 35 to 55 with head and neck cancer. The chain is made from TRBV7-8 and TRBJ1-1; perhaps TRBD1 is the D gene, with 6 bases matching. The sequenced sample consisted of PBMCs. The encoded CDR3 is CASSQRRTVGLSGEAFF. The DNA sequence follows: TGTGCCAGCAGCCAAAGGAGGACAGTGGGGTTGTCGGGTGAAGCTTTCTTT.